This entry lists 28 T cell receptor beta chains sequenced from one sample in a study of blood T cell repertoires in COVID-19. Sequencing used immunoSEQ multiplex PCR; TCRdb keeps in-frame clones, though not all of them. Altogether some 140,000 clones are present, around 83% being singletons, with the ten largest covering over 25%. Specimen: peripheral blood. The origin of the receptors is a woman aged 60-75 years with acute or convalescent COVID-19.

The chain has TRBV6-6 and TRBJ1-2, with D perhaps matching TRBD1 (6 bases). Germline V gives CDR1 MNHNY, CDR2 SVGAGI (reference sequence). V was shortened by 5 bases and J by 2 bases, with 12 bases between the two germline ends. The length of the CDR3 is 14 residues. CDR3 in DNA: TGTGCCAGCAGTCAGACGGACAGAAACTATGGCTACACCTTC. This encodes CASSQTDRNYGYTF.

The chain is built from TRBV18 and TRBJ2-7, with D tentatively TRBD1 (5 bases). V dropped 4 bases and J dropped 1 base, with 11 bases sitting between them. This CDR3 is built from 14 residues. From germline, CDR1 is KGHSH and CDR2 LQKENI. The CDR3 DNA reads TGTGCCAGCTCACAGACAGTCGGGTCCTACGAGCAGTACGTC. Its translation: CASSQTVGSYEQYV.

The table lists this clone with a few counts. The J gene is TRBJ1-5, the V gene TRBV18; weak D call: TRBD1 (6 bases). V lost 5 bases, J lost 4 bases, and 12 bases lay in between. This CDR3 comprises 14 residues. Per the germline V gene, CDR1 is KGHSH and CDR2 is LQKENI. CDR3 loop: CASSTTGFNQPQHF. Written as DNA, the CDR3 is TGTGCCAGCTCAACTACAGGGTTTAATCAGCCCCAGCATTTT.

The chain combines TRBV5-8 with TRBJ2-7, with 8 bases lining up with TRBD1. V shed 9 bases, J shed 2 bases, and the junction held 10 bases outside the gene matches. The CDR3 has 14 residues. Germline CDR1 is SGHTS and CDR2 is YDEGEE. In DNA form, the CDR3 reads TGTGCCACCACCTTGAGACAGGGGACCTACGAGCAGTACTTC. Translation: CATTLRQGTYEQYF.

The rearrangement joins TRBV7-9 to TRBJ2-7; tentatively, D is TRBD2 (5 bases). V lost 6 bases and J 1 base, leaving 16 bases between the germline ends. The CDR3 spans 15 residues. Germline CDR1 reads SEHNR; CDR2 reads FQNEAQ (reference sequence). CDR3: CASSLPKRGSYEQYF. The CDR3 DNA reads as TGTGCCAGCAGTCTCCCTAAGAGAGGGTCCTACGAGCAGTACTTC.

The V and J genes are TRBV10-3 and TRBJ2-3, with a possible D match to TRBD1 (6 bases). V was pared by 4 bases and J by 8 bases, with 16 bases between. The CDR3 spans 14 residues. Germline V lookup: CDR1 ENHRY, CDR2 SYGVKD. The chain's CDR3 is CAISGNGQRGTQYF. The CDR3, as DNA: TGTGCCATCAGTGGGAACGGACAGAGGGGTACGCAGTATTTT.

The V gene is TRBV28, the J gene TRBJ2-7, with a possible D match to TRBD1 (6 bases). Germline loops: CDR1 MDHEN, CDR2 SYDVKM. V was shortened by 10 bases and J by 0 bases, with 19 bases between the two germline ends. The CDR3 runs 15 residues. The CDR3 region has the DNA TGTGCCACTGCTAGAACAAGGGACAACTCCTACGAGCAGTACGTC. Its protein is CATARTRDNSYEQYV.

The V call is TRBV10-3, the J call TRBJ2-7; possibly TRBD1 for D (6 bases). Trimming cost V 4 bases and J 5 bases, with 12 bases left between them. The CDR3 is made up of 13 amino acids. Germline V gene sequence: CDR1 ENHRY, CDR2 SYGVKD. CDR3 in DNA: TGTGCCATCAGTGTGCCAGGGGCGAACGAGCAGTACTTC. This gives the protein CAISVPGANEQYF.

The V gene is TRBV3-1 (or the pseudogene TRBV3-2), the J gene TRBJ2-5; 11 nucleotides agree with TRBD1. The CDR3 runs to 15 residues. Per the germline V gene, CDR1 is LGHDT and CDR2 is YNNKEL (reference sequence). Unmatched junction bases numbered 4, after V lost 1 base and J lost 6 bases. The CDR3 is CASSQAGQGGKTQYF. The CDR3 coding sequence is TGTGCCAGCAGCCAAGCGGGACAGGGGGGTAAGACCCAGTACTTC.

V gene TRBV19 combines with J gene TRBJ2-3; 7 bases map to TRBD2. Trimming removed 3 bases from V and 7 bases from J; junction bases left unmatched: 7. Germline CDR1 and CDR2: LNHDA and SQIVND (reference sequence). This CDR3 comprises 14 residues. CDR3 bases: TGTGCCAGTAGTATGGGGACTACTGCATATACGCAGTATTTT. This sequence encodes CASSMGTTAYTQYF.

The V and J genes are TRBV14 and TRBJ2-1; perhaps TRBD1 as D (6 bases). Germline V lookup: CDR1 SGHDN, CDR2 FVKESK. Trimming stripped 4 bases from V and 10 bases from J, with 14 bases between. There are 13 residues in the CDR3. In DNA, the CDR3 is TGTGCCAGCAGCCTAGTTCCCGGGACAGAGCAGTTCTTC. Translation: CASSLVPGTEQFF.

J is TRBJ2-5 and V is TRBV3-1 (or the pseudogene TRBV3-2); 10 bases fit TRBD2. Germline V gene sequence: CDR1 LGHDT, CDR2 YNNKEL (reference sequence). Trimming took 8 bases from V and 5 from J; bases not matched to a gene: 5. This CDR3 region has 13 residues. The CDR3 sequence: CASSGLADETQYF. The DNA of the CDR3 is TGTGCCAGCTCCGGACTAGCGGATGAGACCCAGTACTTC.

The chain couples TRBV28 to TRBJ1-1, with D possibly matching TRBD1 (5 bases). Germline lookup yields CDR1 MDHEN and CDR2 SYDVKM. This CDR3 contains 16 residues. The germline V and J ends were trimmed by 2 bases and 4 bases, with 17 bases remaining between them. This CDR3 is CASSLVLTGIGTEAFF. CDR3 sequence (DNA): TGTGCCAGCAGTTTAGTTCTAACAGGAATAGGCACTGAAGCTTTCTTT. The full variable domain, completed using reference TRBV28 and TRBJ1-1, is DVKVTQSSRYLVKRTGEKVFLECVQDMDHENMFWYRQDPGLGLRLIYFSYDVKMKEKGDIPEGYSVSREKKERFSLILESASTNQTSMYLCASSLVLTGIGTEAFFGQGTRLTVV.

The genes are TRBV7-9 and TRBJ1-1; 8 nucleotides line up with TRBD1. The CDR3 consists of 15 residues. With 1 base clipped from V and 6 bases from J, the junction kept 7 bases outside the gene matches. Germline-derived CDR1 and CDR2 are SEHNR and FQNEAQ (reference sequence). The CDR3 sequence: CASSLGARGLAEAFF. CDR3 bases: TGTGCCAGCAGCTTAGGGGCCAGGGGGCTCGCTGAAGCTTTCTTT.

This chain's CDR3 is CAISPSGGADNEQFF. In nucleotides, the CDR3 is TGTGCCATCAGTCCTAGCGGGGGGGCGGACAATGAGCAGTTCTTC. The chain combines TRBV10-3 with TRBJ2-1; 12 bases align to TRBD2. The CDR3 has 15 residues. Germline V gene lookup returns CDR1 ENHRY and CDR2 SYGVKD. Trimming at V came to 5 bases and at J to 5 bases, leaving 4 bases not matched to a gene.

The chain employs TRBV4-1 and TRBJ2-5; 13 bases align to TRBD2. The CDR3 extends over 17 amino acids. Germline assignment: CDR1 MGHRA and CDR2 YSYEKL. Unmatched junction bases numbered 3, after V lost 1 base and J lost 1 base. The CDR3 sequence is CASSQGLAGGSQETQYF. CDR3 coding DNA: TGCGCCAGCAGCCAAGGACTAGCGGGGGGCTCCCAAGAGACCCAGTACTTC.

This clone has more than one count but fewer than ten. The J gene is TRBJ1-2, the V gene TRBV7-2, with TRBD1 matching over 8 bases. This CDR3 is 14 amino acids long. J gave up 6 bases and V 3 bases, and 6 bases lay outside the gene matches. Germline V gene sequence: CDR1 SGHTA, CDR2 FQGNSA. The CDR3 bases are TGTGCCAGCAGCTTCTCCGGACAGGGCAATGGCTACACCTTC. Protein product: CASSFSGQGNGYTF. The full variable domain, completed using reference TRBV7-2 and TRBJ1-2, is GAGVSQSPSNKVTEKGKDVELRCDPISGHTALYWYRQSLGQGLEFLIYFQGNSAPDKSGLPSDRFSAERTGGSVSTLTIQRTQQEDSAVYLCASSFSGQGNGYTFGSGTRLTVV.

The chain carries TRBV9 and TRBJ1-3; D remains unclear. The CDR3 extends over 13 amino acids. In germline, CDR1 is SGDLS, CDR2 YYNGEE. Trimming removed 5 bases at V and 4 bases at J, with 10 bases between. The CDR3 region is CASRSTAGNTIYF. As DNA, the CDR3 is TGTGCCAGCAGGTCCACCGCGGGAAACACCATATATTTT.

V usage is TRBV24-1 and J usage is TRBJ1-1; D is unresolved. V was trimmed by 9 bases and J by 6 bases, leaving 10 bases between them. This CDR3 region has 11 residues. Germline-derived CDR1 and CDR2 are KGHDR and SFDVKD. This CDR3 is CATEAGAEAFF. In nucleotides, the CDR3 is TGTGCCACCGAGGCTGGCGCTGAAGCTTTCTTT.

This chain links TRBV4-1 with TRBJ1-6, with D perhaps TRBD1 (5 bases). Germline CDR1 MGHRA, CDR2 YSYEKL. Trimming cost V 2 bases and J 0 bases, with 17 bases left between them. This CDR3 has 19 amino acids. CDR3 in DNA: TGCGCCAGCAGCCAAAGTGGGAACGGACAAAGCTCCTATAATTCACCCCTCCACTTT. Protein: CASSQSGNGQSSYNSPLHF.

The genes are TRBV7-2 and TRBJ1-5; D is unclear. Germline V gene data show CDR1 as SGHTA and CDR2 as FQGNSA. CDR3 length equals 12 residues. V dropped 1 base and J dropped 5 bases, with 3 bases sitting between them. CDR3 sequence (DNA): TGTGCCAGCAGCTTAGGAGATCAGCCCCAGCATTTT. Translation gives CASSLGDQPQHF.

CDR3 residues: CAWSGQPNTEAFF. CDR3 coding DNA: TGTGCCTGGAGCGGACAGCCCAACACTGAAGCTTTCTTT. The rearrangement joins TRBV30 to TRBJ1-1, with a weak D call TRBD1 (6 bases). Germline V CDR1 and CDR2: GTSNPN, SVGIG (reference sequence). Trimming pared 3 bases from V and 2 bases from J, leaving 10 bases between. The length of the CDR3 is 13 residues.

V and J are TRBV7-3 and TRBJ2-3, with 14 bases matching TRBD2. Germline trimming cut 5 bases from V and 1 base from J; bases unmatched to any gene: 2. CDR1 and CDR2 from the germline V gene are SGHTA and FQGTGA. This CDR3 contains 16 residues. The CDR3: CASSQGLAGGTDTQYF. Written as DNA, the CDR3 is TGTGCCAGCAGCCAGGGACTAGCGGGGGGCACAGATACGCAGTATTTT.

The chain couples TRBV19 to TRBJ1-5, with 7 bases fitting TRBD1. CDR1 and CDR2 from the germline V gene are LNHDA and SQIVND (reference sequence). V was clipped by 5 bases and J by 5 bases; unmatched bases: 3. CDR3 size: 13 residues. The CDR3 protein is CASSPTGDQPQHF. In nucleotides, the CDR3 is TGTGCCAGTAGTCCTACAGGGGATCAGCCCCAGCATTTT.

The chain joins TRBV2 to TRBJ2-2; 10 bases line up with TRBD1. This CDR3 has 15 residues. V lost 5 bases, J lost 6 bases, and 6 bases stayed unmatched. CDR1 SNHLY and CDR2 FYNNEI come from the germline V gene. The CDR3 DNA sequence: TGTGCCAGCAGTCCGACAGGGGGCGCCGCCGGGGAGCTGTTTTTT. This translates into CASSPTGGAAGELFF. Complete variable domain (other parts from reference TRBV2 and TRBJ2-2): EPEVTQTPSHQVTQMGQEVILRCVPISNHLYFYWYRQILGQKVEFLVSFYNNEISEKSEIFDDQFSVERPDGSNFTLKIRSTKLEDSAMYFCASSPTGGAAGELFFGEGSRLTVL.

This sequence joins TRBV5-1 and TRBJ2-4, with TRBD1 identical over 10 bases. Germline trimming cut 2 bases from V and 3 bases from J; bases unmatched to any gene: 2. Germline CDR1 and CDR2: SGHRS and YFSETQ. CDR3 length equals 15 residues. The CDR3 bases are TGCGCCAGCAGCTTTTGGACAGGGGGCAAAAACATTCAGTACTTC. Its translation is CASSFWTGGKNIQYF.

This chain joins TRBV6-4 and TRBJ1-6; D unresolved. V was cut by 0 bases and J by 10 bases, with 13 bases left in between. There are 15 residues in the CDR3. Germline-derived CDR1 and CDR2 are MRHNA and SNTAGT. The CDR3 DNA is TGTGCCAGCAGTGACTCGGCACACCGAGGATCACCCCTCCACTTT. It encodes CASSDSAHRGSPLHF.

The chain carries TRBV5-1 and TRBJ1-1, with unresolved D. Trimming removed 4 bases from V and 1 base from J, with 17 bases in between. CDR1 is SGHRS and CDR2 is YFSETQ in the germline V gene. The CDR3 consists of 16 residues. As DNA, the CDR3 is TGCGCCAGCAGCCCAGGAGGGTCACTTCAGAACACTGAAGCTTTCTTT. Translation: CASSPGGSLQNTEAFF.